Given below is one T cell receptor beta chain in context. Trimming removed 5 bases from V and 9 bases from J; junction bases left unmatched: 11. Germline V gene data show CDR1 as SGHVS and CDR2 as FQNEAQ. The CDR3 length is 15 residues. The data were obtained in a study of blood T cell repertoires in COVID-19. About the study: Spain, Italy and the United States supplied samples that represented acute and convalescent COVID-19. Nucleic acid was either cDNA or gDNA, and it came from T cells, B-cell-depleted T cells, or PBMCs.

Per the original data handling: Amplification of reference gene primers was used by the study to estimate nucleated cell counts. The data were produced by immunoSEQ multiplex PCR, yet TCRdb's version contains in-frame clones alone and is incomplete. That table is the source of V, J and clone size, and D and trimming were worked out from the DNA. The sample has some 120,000 clones; 83% are singletons. The chain uses TRBV7-8 and TRBJ1-5; TRBD1 matches at 9 bases. The TCR was taken from a man aged 30 to 45 with acute or convalescent COVID-19. Sequenced input: peripheral blood. CDR3: CASSQSQQGARPQHF. The CDR3 DNA sequence: TGTGCCAGCAGCCAGTCCCAACAGGGGGCCAGGCCCCAGCATTTT.